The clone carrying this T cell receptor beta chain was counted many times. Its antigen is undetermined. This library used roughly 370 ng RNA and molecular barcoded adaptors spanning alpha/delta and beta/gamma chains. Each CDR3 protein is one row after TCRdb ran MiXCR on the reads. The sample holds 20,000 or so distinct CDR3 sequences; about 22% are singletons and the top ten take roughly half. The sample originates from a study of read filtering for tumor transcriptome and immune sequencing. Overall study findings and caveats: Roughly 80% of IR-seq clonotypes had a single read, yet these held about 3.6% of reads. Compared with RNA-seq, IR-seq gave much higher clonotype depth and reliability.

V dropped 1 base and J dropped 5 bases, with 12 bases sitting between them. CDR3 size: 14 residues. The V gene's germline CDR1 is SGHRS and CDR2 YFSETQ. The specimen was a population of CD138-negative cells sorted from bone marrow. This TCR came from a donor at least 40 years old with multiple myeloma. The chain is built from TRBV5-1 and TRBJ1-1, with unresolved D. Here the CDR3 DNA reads TGCGCCAGCAGCTTGTCGGGATCTTTTACTGAAGCTTTCTTT. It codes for CASSLSGSFTEAFF. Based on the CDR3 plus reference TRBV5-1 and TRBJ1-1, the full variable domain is KAGVTQTPRYLIKTRGQQVTLSCSPISGHRSVSWYQQTPGQGLQFLFEYFSETQRNKGNFPGRFSGRQFSNSRSEMNVSTLELGDSALYLCASSLSGSFTEAFFGQGTRLTVV.